One and the same sample provided the 14 T cell receptor beta chains below, sequenced in a study of Ad26.COV2.S vaccination and SARS-CoV-2 variants. Treatment: some 20 received Ad26.COV2.S at low or high dose, single or two shots; several received placebo; per-sample allocation not given. Collection of samples fell on day 63 after the first vaccine or placebo injection. Sequencing was performed with immunoSEQ multiplex PCR; in TCRdb, only in-frame clones are kept and a portion is missing. This table has hundreds of thousands of clones, 80% to 90% appearing once. Here the sequenced sample was peripheral blood, taken in a trial of Ad26.COV2.S vaccine versus placebo. The receptors stem from a person between 18 and 60 years old who received the Ad26.COV2.S COVID-19 vaccine or a placebo.

Only one count was recorded for this clone. The chain joins TRBV9 to TRBJ2-1; D unresolved. V was cut by 4 bases and J by 0 bases, with 8 bases left in between. This CDR3 has 14 residues. Germline V lookup: CDR1 SGDLS, CDR2 YYNGEE. The CDR3 DNA is TGTGCCAGCAGCACCGCTAGCTCCTACAATGAGCAGTTCTTC. Protein sequence: CASSTASSYNEQFF.

The gene calls are TRBV5-6 and TRBJ2-7, with D perhaps TRBD1 (6 bases). Germline assignment: CDR1 SGHDT and CDR2 YYEEEE. Trimming pared 6 bases from V and 12 bases from J, leaving 19 bases between. CDR3 length equals 12 residues. This chain's CDR3 is CASTGAADRMYF. The CDR3 DNA is TGTGCCAGCACTGGCGCAGCGGACAGAATGTACTTC.

The chain combines TRBV7-2 with TRBJ2-5; perhaps TRBD2 as D (6 bases). CDR1 and CDR2 (germline): SGHTA, FQGNSA. The CDR3 loop spans 14 amino acids. Trimming took off 2 bases at V and 4 bases at J, with 11 bases between the two ends. The CDR3 sequence: CASSLRRGRETQYF. Written as DNA, the CDR3 is TGTGCCAGCAGCTTAAGGCGGGGAAGAGAGACCCAGTACTTC. The whole variable domain, filled in from reference TRBV7-2 and TRBJ2-5, reads GAGVSQSPSNKVTEKGKDVELRCDPISGHTALYWYRQSLGQGLEFLIYFQGNSAPDKSGLPSDRFSAERTGGSVSTLTIQRTQQEDSAVYLCASSLRRGRETQYFGPGTRLLVL.

The chain has TRBV7-3 and TRBJ2-7, with 11 bases aligning to TRBD2. Germline V gene data show CDR1 as SGHTA and CDR2 as FQGTGA. The V gene end was trimmed by 5 bases and the J gene end by 7 bases; junction bases not matched to a gene: 10. The CDR3 is 15 residues long. The CDR3 region has the DNA TGTGCCAGCAGCCAAGGACTAGCGGGCCTTCGGGAGCAGTACTTC. This encodes CASSQGLAGLREQYF.

This sequence joins TRBV9 and TRBJ1-1; D gene unclear. Germline V gene data show CDR1 as SGDLS and CDR2 as YYNGEE. The CDR3 runs to 13 residues. The V end was cut by 4 bases, the J end by 11 bases, with 18 bases between. CDR3 protein: CASSPFGLHGAFF. The CDR3 region has the DNA TGTGCCAGCAGCCCTTTCGGATTGCACGGGGCTTTCTTT.

This clone was found once. The V and J genes are TRBV19 and TRBJ1-2; D remains ambiguous. Germline V CDR1 and CDR2: LNHDA, SQIVND (reference sequence). This CDR3 has 16 residues. The V and J ends lost 2 bases and 0 bases respectively, with 13 bases between them. Written as DNA, the CDR3 is TGTGCCAGTAGTATAAGCTCGGGGTTGTCTAACTATGGCTACACCTTC. Translated, it gives CASSISSGLSNYGYTF.

This clone was detected once. The V gene is TRBV5-1, the J gene TRBJ2-2, with 8 bases lining up with TRBD1. Germline V CDR1 and CDR2: SGHRS, YFSETQ. The CDR3 sequence is 15 residues long. J was trimmed by 7 bases and V by 3 bases; bases with no gene match: 8. As DNA, the CDR3 is TGCGCCAGCAGCTCCGGGACAGGATGGGACGGGGAGCTGTTTTTT. Translated, it gives CASSSGTGWDGELFF.

This clone occurred once. As DNA, the CDR3 is TGTGCCAGCAGTTTGGGCAGGGCCTATAATTCACCCCTCCACTTT. Residues: CASSLGRAYNSPLHF. The J gene is TRBJ1-6, the V gene TRBV28, with D maybe TRBD1 (5 bases). Trimming stripped 3 bases from V and 2 bases from J, with 8 bases between. This CDR3 contains 15 residues. CDR1 and CDR2 (germline): MDHEN, SYDVKM.

The rearrangement links TRBV28 to TRBJ2-6; TRBD2 matches 9 bases. Germline V gene lookup returns CDR1 MDHEN and CDR2 SYDVKM. The V gene end was trimmed by 5 bases and the J gene end by 3 bases; junction bases not matched to a gene: 11. This CDR3 has 18 amino acids. The CDR3 bases are TGTGCCAGCAGTATACCGGGACTAGCTATCGGTGGGGCCAACGTCCTGACTTTC. It specifies CASSIPGLAIGGANVLTF.

The rearrangement joins TRBV28 to TRBJ1-5; D uncertain. Germline V gives CDR1 MDHEN, CDR2 SYDVKM. V was clipped by 4 bases and J by 5 bases, with 9 bases between them. CDR3 length: 13 residues. The CDR3 bases are TGTGCCAGCAGTTCCGGCGAGGATCAGCCCCAGCATTTT. It encodes CASSSGEDQPQHF.

The CDR3 sequence: CASSPGNNYEQYF. CDR3 sequence (DNA): TGCGCCAGCAGCCCCGGGAACAACTACGAGCAGTACTTC. This rearrangement joins TRBV5-1 to TRBJ2-7, with a possible D match to TRBD2 (5 bases). Deletions cut 4 bases from V and 3 bases from J, with 11 bases between. CDR3 length: 13 amino acids. From germline, CDR1 is SGHRS and CDR2 YFSETQ.

This clone was found once. J is TRBJ1-2 and V is TRBV12-5; 9 nucleotides match TRBD1. The germline CDR1 and CDR2 sequences are LGHNT and FRNRAP. The junction had 32 bases not matched to a gene; V was cut back by 2 bases and J by 4 bases. This CDR3 is 24 amino acids long. The CDR3 DNA is TGTGCTAGTGGTTTGAACCGGGACAGGGTATCATCCGTGTCACCCGACGGACTTCTCTATGGCTACACCTTC. Its protein is CASGLNRDRVSSVSPDGLLYGYTF.

The V and J genes are TRBV28 and TRBJ2-4; D is ambiguous. CDR1 is MDHEN and CDR2 is SYDVKM in the germline V gene. V gave up 4 bases and J gave up 8 bases, with 18 bases separating them. This CDR3 has 15 amino acids. CDR3 sequence (DNA): TGTGCCAGCAGTTCTCCCAAGGCCCTTGGGGACATTCAGTACTTC. Its protein product is CASSSPKALGDIQYF. Together with reference TRBV28 and TRBJ2-4, the CDR3 gives the full variable domain: DVKVTQSSRYLVKRTGEKVFLECVQDMDHENMFWYRQDPGLGLRLIYFSYDVKMKEKGDIPEGYSVSREKKERFSLILESASTNQTSMYLCASSSPKALGDIQYFGAGTRLSVL.

The chain employs TRBV6-6 and TRBJ1-6; the D is unclear. This CDR3 contains 13 residues. V lost 5 bases and J lost 8, with 10 bases in between. Germline assignment: CDR1 MNHNY and CDR2 SVGAGI (reference sequence). CDR3 region: CASSRVPDSPLHF. CDR3 bases: TGTGCCAGCAGTAGGGTCCCCGATTCACCCCTCCACTTT.